This T cell receptor beta chain was sequenced during a study of beta chain features in type 1 diabetes. To note about this clone: Its antigen is currently unknown.

The entirety of the isolated RNA underwent reverse transcription, so expressed TCRB transcripts were sequenced. Sequencing was performed with immunoSEQ multiplex PCR; in TCRdb, only in-frame clones are kept and a portion is missing. The sample holds 150,000 to 170,000 clones, about a tenth seen once. V shed 4 bases and J shed 5 bases, with 9 bases lying between them. This CDR3 is built from 13 residues. The germline V gene encodes CDR1 SGHTA and CDR2 FQGNSA. Notes on the study in general: TCRB CDR3s were moderately but significantly shorter in Type 1 diabetes patients in all four CD4+ subsets.

The source material was central memory CD4+ T cells from blood. This TCR came from a man aged 25-45 years with type 1 diabetes. This chain links TRBV7-2 with TRBJ1-5; TRBD1 is a possible D gene (6 bases). CDR3 bases: TGTGCCAGCAGCTCCAGGGGAGATCAGCCCCAGCATTTT. Translating it yields CASSSRGDQPQHF.